The TCR beta chain described here comes from a study of long-term antiretroviral therapy in people with HIV. Study-level results: Those clones which expanded before ART made up the dominant part of the repertoire at all time points.

Survey-level immunoSEQ v3.0 assays were run. Libraries were prepared by immunoSEQ multiplex PCR; TCRdb keeps only in-frame clonotypes and omits some of them. The sample holds around 22,000 clones, 86% seen once. This clone has only one observation. Its matching antigen is unknown. The germline CDR1 and CDR2 sequences are PRHDT and FYEKMQ (reference sequence). The CDR3 is 12 residues long. J was trimmed by 8 bases and V by 3 bases; bases with no gene match: 1. Sequencing was performed on unsorted PBMCs, taken 1.8 years before starting antiretroviral therapy. This TCR was sampled from a woman in her 30s with HIV. V and J are TRBV13 and TRBJ2-1, with TRBD2 identical over 7 bases. In DNA form, the CDR3 reads TGTGCCAGCAGCTTTGGGGGGGATGAGCAGTTCTTC. Protein sequence: CASSFGGDEQFF.